This T cell receptor (beta chain) was found in a study of T cell responses to AZD1222 COVID-19 vaccine. This CDR3 comprises 14 residues. Germline trimming cut 5 bases from V and 1 base from J; bases unmatched to any gene: 3. CDR1 is SGHTA and CDR2 is FQGNSA in the germline V gene. This clone occurred a few times. Clones were read by immunoSEQ multiplex PCR, and TCRdb kept only the in-frame ones, dropping some. The repertoire holds nearly 35,000 clones, with about four fifths as singletons. The sequence derives from an adult who received the AZD1222 COVID-19 vaccine. This sample comprised peripheral blood, obtained 28 days after the second AZD1222 dose. The chain combines TRBV7-2 with TRBJ1-2, with 8 nucleotides matching TRBD1. CDR3 protein: CASSPDRVNYGYTF. Here the CDR3 DNA reads TGTGCCAGCAGCCCGGACAGGGTTAACTATGGCTACACCTTC.